Below are 6 T cell receptor beta chains sequenced from a single sample in a study of PD-L1 blockade in urothelial cancer. Profiling relied on immunoSEQ multiplex PCR, and the TCRdb table lists in-frame clones only, not all of them. The sample has more than 60,000 clones, about 88% seen once. The time point is: peripheral blood 6 weeks after treatment start. This specimen was PBMCs, taken around atezolizumab (anti-PD-L1) treatment. These receptors originate from a man in his 60s with urothelial cancer.

The gene calls are TRBV6-6 and TRBJ1-5; 9 bases fit TRBD1. Germline CDR1 MNHNY, CDR2 SVGAGI (reference sequence). Trimming cost V 10 bases and J 6 bases; bases outside gene matches: 7. The CDR3 loop spans 13 amino acids. CDR3 amino acids: CATFRGQGQPQHF. The DNA for the CDR3 is TGTGCCACCTTCCGGGGACAGGGTCAGCCCCAGCATTTT.

CDR3 DNA: TGTGCCAGCAGTTACCCCGTCGAGCCCTCTGGAAACACCATATATTTT. As protein: CASSYPVEPSGNTIYF. The rearrangement uses TRBV6-6 and TRBJ1-3; no definite D call. From germline, CDR1 is MNHNY and CDR2 SVGAGI (reference sequence). This CDR3 is built from 16 residues. V lost 2 bases and J lost 0, with 11 bases in between.

V gene TRBV29-1 combines with J gene TRBJ2-5; no definite D call. Germline V CDR1 and CDR2: SQVTM, ANQGSEA. The CDR3 is 11 residues long. Trimming shortened V by 2 bases and J by 5 bases, and 6 bases separated the two germline ends. CDR3 coding DNA: TGCAGCGTTGAAAGCCGGGAGACCCAGTACTTC. Translated, it gives CSVESRETQYF.

The chain carries TRBV29-1 and TRBJ2-1; 7 nucleotides agree with TRBD1. The V gene end was trimmed by 7 bases and the J gene end by 7 bases; junction bases not matched to a gene: 10. The CDR3 extends over 13 amino acids. Germline-derived CDR1 and CDR2 are SQVTM and ANQGSEA. The CDR3 DNA follows: TGCAGCGCCGAGGGGGCTAGACAAAATGAGCAGTTCTTC. It specifies CSAEGARQNEQFF.

The rearrangement links TRBV9 to TRBJ2-7; TRBD1 matches at 7 bases. The CDR3 has 15 residues. Trimming cost V 0 bases and J 4 bases; bases outside gene matches: 7. Germline CDR1 reads SGDLS; CDR2 reads YYNGEE. This CDR3 is CASSVAPGTEYEQYF. CDR3 nucleotide sequence: TGTGCCAGCAGCGTAGCCCCCGGGACAGAATACGAGCAGTACTTC.

The J gene is TRBJ1-3, the V gene TRBV18; a possible D gene is TRBD1 (6 bases). There are 16 residues in the CDR3. Deletions cut 6 bases from V and 3 bases from J, with 18 bases between. The V gene's germline CDR1 is KGHSH and CDR2 LQKENI. The CDR3 protein is CASSQQGVGGGNTIYF. Written as DNA, the CDR3 is TGTGCCAGCTCGCAACAGGGAGTAGGTGGTGGAAACACCATATATTTT.